A selection of T cell receptor beta chains follows, all from one sample in a study of post-analysis software for immune sequencing data. Via MiXCR, TCRdb re-called the PCR reads, giving one row per CDR3 protein. This table has a few hundred thousand distinct CDR3 sequences, around 34% appearing once. Sequencing was carried out using blood. The receptors come from a girl younger than 18 with multiple sclerosis. CDR3s include the opening cysteine and the closing phenylalanine or tryptophan. D genes are given only for firm matches. Clone size is not always given. Where it is, it says once, few, many or a class for expanded clones.

v_gene,abundance,d_gene,j_gene,CDR3aa,CDR3nt
TRBV4-1,few,-,TRBJ2-7,CASSQDEAISYEQYF,TGCGCCAGCAGCCAAGATGAAGCAATCTCCTACGAGCAGTACTTC
TRBV21-1,few,-,TRBJ2-7,CASSNSPPQDLYEQYF,TGTGCCAGCAGCAATAGTCCCCCACAGGACCTCTACGAGCAGTACTTC
TRBV28,-,-,TRBJ1-4,CASSTSGQTNEKLFF,-
TRBV5-5,few,-,TRBJ2-1,CASSLGKSSYNEQFF,TGTGCCAGCAGCTTGGGCAAGAGCTCCTACAATGAGCAGTTCTTC
TRBV28,few,-,TRBJ1-5,CASSPASQGQPQHF,TGTGCCAGCAGTCCCGCGAGCCAGGGTCAGCCCCAGCATTTT
TRBV25-1,-,-,TRBJ1-1,CARSFGTEAFF,TGTGCCAGATCATTCGGAACTGAAGCTTTCTTT
TRBV5-1,-,-,TRBJ1-1,CASRRGGNTEAFF,TGCGCCAGCAGGAGGGGGGGGAACACTGAAGCTTTCTTT
TRBV6-5,-,-,TRBJ1-1,CASRISHLGQGRAFF,TGTGCCAGCAGAATCTCCCACCTCGGGCAGGGGAGAGCTTTCTTT
TRBV6-1,few,-,TRBJ2-1,CASSSDTDNEQFF,TGTGCCAGCAGTTCGGACACCGACAATGAGCAGTTCTTC
TRBV7-9,-,TRBD2,TRBJ2-3,CASSLTGTSDTDTQYF,TGTGCCAGCAGCTTAACTGGGACTAGCGATACAGATACGCAGTATTTT
TRBV20-1,-,-,TRBJ2-7,CSARASLRDEQYF,TGCAGTGCTAGAGCCTCACTTCGGGACGAGCAGTACTTC
TRBV5-1,few,TRBD1,TRBJ1-2,CASREGGSSGYTF,TGCGCCAGCAGAGAAGGGGGCTCGAGTGGCTACACCTTC
TRBV5-1,few,-,TRBJ1-6,CASSLGNSGNSPLHF,TGCGCCAGCAGCTTGGGGAACTCCGGTAATTCACCCCTCCACTTT
TRBV28,few,TRBD1,TRBJ1-2,CASSGDRGIGGYTF,TGTGCCAGCAGTGGTGACAGGGGAATAGGGGGCTACACCTTC
TRBV5-1,few,TRBD2,TRBJ2-3,CASAKDGTSGGKLDTQYF,TGCGCCAGCGCCAAAGACGGGACTAGCGGGGGAAAGCTAGATACGCAGTATTTT
TRBV6-6,few,-,TRBJ2-1,CASSYSGSSYNEQFF,TGTGCCAGCAGTTACTCTGGTAGCTCCTACAATGAGCAGTTCTTC
TRBV12-3/TRBV12-4,-,TRBD2,TRBJ2-1,CASSYIAGYNEQFF,TGTGCCAGCAGCTATATAGCGGGGTACAATGAGCAGTTCTTC
TRBV5-5,few,TRBD2,TRBJ2-1,CASSLRSGVASGPPFDEQFF,TGTGCCAGCAGCTTGAGGAGTGGAGTGGCTAGCGGGCCCCCTTTCGATGAGCAGTTCTTC
TRBV27,few,TRBD2,TRBJ2-5,CASSSMGLAGSEQYF,TGTGCCAGCAGTTCAATGGGACTAGCGGGGTCGGAGCAGTACTTC
TRBV20-1,few,-,TRBJ2-5,CSAVRGRQETQYF,TGCAGTGCGGTGCGGGGGCGACAAGAGACCCAGTACTTC
TRBV3-1,once,TRBD2,TRBJ2-1,CASSHYTGGGANEQFF,TGTGCCAGCAGCCACTATACGGGCGGGGGGGCCAATGAGCAGTTCTTC
TRBV28,-,-,TRBJ1-2,CASSLPGYSYTF,TGTGCCAGCAGTTTACCCGGCTATAGCTACACCTTC
TRBV6-5,-,TRBD1,TRBJ1-2,CASSYQQGGDYTF,TGTGCCAGCAGTTACCAACAGGGGGGTGACTACACCTTC
TRBV28,-,-,TRBJ2-7,CASSLGPKTYEQYF,TGTGCCAGCAGTTTGGGACCAAAAACCTACGAGCAGTACTTC
TRBV6-1,-,-,TRBJ2-4,CASRGAGGYIQYF,TGTGCCAGCAGGGGGGCTGGTGGATACATTCAGTACTTC
TRBV20-1,few,TRBD2,TRBJ2-1,CSLPLAGAYNEQFF,TGCAGTCTCCCGCTAGCGGGGGCCTACAATGAGCAGTTCTTC
TRBV5-6,-,-,TRBJ2-1,CASSFLSSYNEQFF,TGTGCCAGCAGCTTCCTAAGCTCCTACAATGAGCAGTTCTTC
TRBV6-5,-,TRBD1,TRBJ1-1,CASSKGADGEAFF,TGTGCCAGCAGTAAGGGGGCCGATGGTGAAGCTTTCTTT
TRBV20-1,few,-,TRBJ2-1,CSASGGPRDEQFF,TGCAGTGCTTCCGGGGGGCCCAGGGATGAGCAGTTCTTC
TRBV5-1,few,TRBD1,TRBJ2-5,CASSGRDRGGETQYF,TGCGCCAGCAGCGGCCGAGACAGGGGAGGAGAGACCCAGTACTTC
TRBV5-1,-,-,TRBJ2-5,CASSLMDSQETQYF,TGCGCCAGCAGCTTGATGGACAGCCAAGAGACCCAGTACTTC
TRBV27,-,TRBD1,TRBJ2-7,CASSPRQGGPYEQYF,TGTGCCAGCAGTCCCAGACAGGGGGGACCCTACGAGCAGTACTTC
TRBV5-1,few,-,TRBJ2-1,CASSLPGPSSYNEQFF,TGCGCCAGCAGCTTGCCAGGGCCGAGCTCCTACAATGAGCAGTTCTTC
TRBV7-8,-,-,TRBJ2-7,CASSPEGHLLLYEQYF,TGTGCCAGCAGCCCCGAGGGACACCTATTACTCTACGAGCAGTACTTC
TRBV6-1,once,TRBD1,TRBJ1-1,CAGRTGQGHTEAFF,TGTGCCGGCAGAACGGGACAGGGGCACACTGAAGCTTTCTTT
TRBV11-2,-,-,TRBJ2-5,CASSFLTQETQYF,TGTGCCAGCAGCTTTTTGACACAAGAGACCCAGTACTTC
TRBV20-1,-,-,TRBJ1-1,CSARLPGSVGAFF,TGCAGTGCTAGATTACCGGGGAGCGTCGGGGCTTTCTTT